The clone carrying this T cell receptor beta chain appeared a few times. Its antigen is not identified. PBMCs, at least 7 million per sample, were isolated. CDR1 MNHEY and CDR2 SMNVEV come from the germline V gene (reference sequence). The J segment lost 7 bases and the V segment lost 4 bases, leaving 12 bases of the junction unmatched. The CDR3 totals 16 residues. This sample stems from a study of blood T cells in healthy people across ages. The study's findings and limits: The donors' CMV status was not determined, possibly confounding changes in expanded clonotypes. Significant beta diversity loss was already apparent by age approximately 40, declining roughly linearly. Those diversity estimates obtained from one million T cells were thought to be underestimates.

A sample-barcoded 5' primer and a J-beta primer mix were used in a second PCR of roughly 6 to 11 cycles. TCRdb re-called the 5' RACE reads with MiXCR, one entry per CDR3 protein. The data hold approximately 1,100,000 distinct CDR3 sequences, with roughly 45% observed a single time. The V gene is TRBV27, the J gene TRBJ2-1; TRBD2 aligns across 8 bases. The material sequenced was blood. The receptor was isolated from a woman in her fifties or sixties in good health. The CDR3 region is CASSSLSSGRGNEQFF. CDR3 in DNA: TGTGCCAGCAGTTCCTTATCAAGCGGGAGAGGAAATGAGCAGTTCTTC.